The 25 T cell receptor beta chains below were found in one sample sequenced in a study of cytomegalovirus exposure and HLA in healthy donors. The primer mix had 60 Vbeta and 13 Jbeta primers. Generated by immunoSEQ multiplex PCR, the TCRdb table keeps only in-frame clones and is missing some. The sample lists about 160,000 clones, roughly 78% seen once, with roughly 6.6% in the top ten. The source material was PBMCs. The receptors stem from a man between 35 and 55 years old in good health and CMV-seropositive.

The V call is TRBV9, the J call TRBJ2-7, with 9 bases matching TRBD1. CDR3 size: 14 residues. Germline loops: CDR1 SGDLS, CDR2 YYNGEE. J gave up 5 bases and V 4 bases, and 7 bases lay outside the gene matches. The CDR3 sequence is CASSPRDREHEQYF. In DNA form, the CDR3 reads TGTGCCAGCAGCCCCCGGGACAGGGAACACGAGCAGTACTTC.

The rearrangement links TRBV7-2 to TRBJ1-6; 7 bases match TRBD1. The CDR3 spans 14 residues. The V gene's germline CDR1 is SGHTA and CDR2 FQGNSA. J lost 6 bases, V lost 4 bases, and 3 bases had no gene match. The CDR3 spells CASSWTGPNSPLHF. The DNA of the CDR3 is TGTGCCAGCAGCTGGACAGGACCTAATTCACCCCTCCACTTT.

The chain links TRBV18 to TRBJ2-7; possibly TRBD1 for D (6 bases). Trimming removed 3 bases at V and 3 bases at J, with 12 bases between. The CDR3 covers 14 residues. CDR1 KGHSH and CDR2 LQKENI come from the germline V gene. The CDR3 coding sequence is TGTGCCAGCTCACCTCCGGGACACCACTACGAGCAGTACTTC. This translates into CASSPPGHHYEQYF. Filled out from reference TRBV18 and TRBJ2-7, the complete variable domain reads NAGVMQNPRHLVRRRGQEARLRCSPMKGHSHVYWYRQLPEEGLKFMVYLQKENIIDESGMPKERFSAEFPKEGPSILRIQQVVRGDSAAYFCASSPPGHHYEQYFGPGTRLTVT.

J is TRBJ2-2 and V is TRBV6-6; D might be TRBD1 (6 bases). Between the trimmed V and J ends, which lost 4 bases and 0 bases, there was a span of 12 bases. This CDR3 is 16 amino acids long. Germline loops: CDR1 MNHNY, CDR2 SVGAGI (reference sequence). CDR3 nucleotide sequence: TGTGCCAGCAGTTTCCCAGGACAGTCGAACACCGGGGAGCTGTTTTTT. It encodes CASSFPGQSNTGELFF.

The CDR3 loop is CASSLDAGMNTGELFF. CDR3 DNA sequence: TGCGCCAGCAGCTTGGATGCAGGGATGAACACCGGGGAGCTGTTTTTT. This chain uses TRBV5-1 with TRBJ2-2, with D possibly matching TRBD1 (5 bases). Germline values: CDR1 SGHRS, CDR2 YFSETQ. The CDR3 totals 16 residues. The V gene lost 0 bases and the J gene lost 1 base, with 10 bases spanning the gap. Full variable domain (remainder filled in from reference TRBV5-1 and TRBJ2-2): KAGVTQTPRYLIKTRGQQVTLSCSPISGHRSVSWYQQTPGQGLQFLFEYFSETQRNKGNFPGRFSGRQFSNSRSEMNVSTLELGDSALYLCASSLDAGMNTGELFFGEGSRLTVL.

The V call is TRBV4-2, the J call TRBJ2-2; 8 bases agree with TRBD1. The CDR3 covers 16 residues. V lost 1 base to trimming and J lost 5 bases; unmatched junction nucleotides: 6. Per germline, CDR1 LGHNA and CDR2 YNFKEQ. The CDR3 sequence is CASSQARQGITGELFF. CDR3 sequence (DNA): TGTGCCAGCAGCCAAGCCCGACAGGGGATTACCGGGGAGCTGTTTTTT.

The chain carries TRBV11-1 and TRBJ1-5; unclear D gene. CDR1 is SGHAT, CDR2 FQDESV, per germline (reference sequence). Trimming pared 3 bases from V and 9 bases from J, leaving 12 bases between. The CDR3 extends over 13 amino acids. The CDR3 DNA sequence: TGTGCCAGCAGCTTGAGGATGGAGGCGCCCCAGCATTTT. Its translation: CASSLRMEAPQHF.

This clone was seen a handful of times. The chain recombines TRBV7-8 with TRBJ1-2; D might be TRBD1 (5 bases). The V and J ends lost 4 bases and 3 bases respectively, with 15 bases between them. The CDR3 has 15 residues. The germline CDR1 and CDR2 sequences are SGHVS and FQNEAQ. The CDR3 sequence is CASSSGGRGHYGYTF. The CDR3 DNA reads TGTGCCAGCAGCTCTGGGGGGAGGGGACACTATGGCTACACCTTC. The variable domain in full, completed from reference TRBV7-8 and TRBJ1-2, reads GAGVSQSPRYKVAKRGQDVALRCDPISGHVSLFWYQQALGQGPEFLTYFQNEAQLDKSGLPSDRFFAERPEGSVSTLKIQRTQQEDSAVYLCASSSGGRGHYGYTFGSGTRLTVV.

The chain is built from TRBV11-2 and TRBJ2-3; D might be TRBD2 (6 bases). Deletions cut 0 bases from V and 2 bases from J, with 9 bases between. This CDR3 has 15 residues. Germline-derived CDR1 and CDR2 are SGHAT and FQNNGV. CDR3 coding DNA: TGTGCCAGCAGCTTAGAATTAGCGGCCACAGATACGCAGTATTTT. As protein: CASSLELAATDTQYF.

This chain connects TRBV9 to TRBJ1-3, with D perhaps matching TRBD1 (6 bases). Looked up from germline, CDR1 is SGDLS and CDR2 is YYNGEE. CDR3 length: 16 residues. The V gene lost 4 bases and the J gene lost 0 bases, with 14 bases spanning the gap. The CDR3 coding sequence is TGTGCCAGCAGCCCCCGGGGGGACAACTCTGGAAACACCATATATTTT. Translation gives CASSPRGDNSGNTIYF. The whole variable domain, filled in from reference TRBV9 and TRBJ1-3, reads DSGVTQTPKHLITATGQRVTLRCSPRSGDLSVYWYQQSLDQGLQFLIQYYNGEERAKGNILERFSAQQFPDLHSELNLSSLELGDSALYFCASSPRGDNSGNTIYFGEGSWLTVV.

This clone came up once. The gene calls are TRBV19 and TRBJ2-7, with 7 bases aligning to TRBD1. The junction had 11 bases not matched to a gene; V was cut back by 3 bases and J by 3 bases. The germline V gene encodes CDR1 LNHDA and CDR2 SQIVND (reference sequence). CDR3 length equals 16 residues. The CDR3 DNA reads TGTGCCAGTAGTATGGGGCCGGGGACAGCATACTACGAGCAGTACTTC. This codes for CASSMGPGTAYYEQYF.

CDR3 sequence: CASSPGQGRGEKLFF. CDR3 DNA: TGTGCCAGCAGCCCCGGACAGGGACGCGGTGAAAAACTGTTTTTT. The chain is built from TRBV11-2 and TRBJ1-4; 8 nucleotides align to TRBD1. The junction had 9 bases not matched to a gene; V was cut back by 5 bases and J by 7 bases. The germline V gene has CDR1 SGHAT and CDR2 FQNNGV. The CDR3 sequence is 15 residues long.

This chain uses TRBV6-4 with TRBJ1-4, with 7 nucleotides matching TRBD1. The CDR3 has 15 residues. Germline V gene data show CDR1 as MRHNA and CDR2 as SNTAGT. V lost 6 bases to trimming and J lost 8 bases; unmatched junction nucleotides: 12. The CDR3 spells CASRPTGNLGEKLFF. The DNA of the CDR3 is TGTGCCAGCAGGCCGACAGGGAATCTGGGAGAAAAACTGTTTTTT.

As for this clone: One end of the junction does not line up with germline, which may come from a read error. The V and J genes are TRBV11-2 and TRBJ2-3; 15 bases agree with TRBD2. The CDR3 is 16 residues long. Germline V gives CDR1 SGHAT, CDR2 FQNNGV. The CDR3 is CASRLGTSGGRDTQYF. The CDR3 DNA sequence: TGTGCCAGCAGATTAGGGACTAGCGGGGGGCGAGATACGCAGTATTTT.

Details on this clone: The same CDR3 also results from other DNA sequences found in this sample. The V gene is TRBV6-5, the J gene TRBJ1-1; weak D call: TRBD1 (5 bases). V was shortened by 6 bases and J by 3 bases, with 11 bases between the two germline ends. The CDR3 totals 13 residues. Germline values: CDR1 MNHEY, CDR2 SVGAGI. Here the CDR3 reads CASSPSGDTEAFF. As DNA, the CDR3 is TGTGCCAGCAGCCCGTCGGGGGACACTGAAGCTTTCTTT.

This clone was picked up a small number of times. V is TRBV30 and J is TRBJ1-4; no firm D call. The V end lost 0 bases, the J end lost 3 bases, and 14 bases lay between the germline ends. This CDR3 is 16 amino acids long. Germline V CDR1 and CDR2: GTSNPN, SVGIG (reference sequence). CDR3 coding DNA: TGTGCCTGGAGTGTGGGCGGTGAGGGAGCTAATGAAAAACTGTTTTTT. Protein sequence: CAWSVGGEGANEKLFF.

The chain links TRBV7-9 to TRBJ2-7, with D possibly TRBD1 on 6 matching bases. Trimming cost V 5 bases and J 3 bases, with 14 bases left between them. CDR3 length: 14 residues. Per germline, CDR1 SEHNR and CDR2 FQNEAQ (reference sequence). The CDR3 loop is CASSPQGQVYEQYF. The CDR3 nucleotides read TGTGCCAGCAGCCCCCAGGGGCAAGTCTACGAGCAGTACTTC.

There are a few counts of this clone. V usage is TRBV10-3 and J usage is TRBJ2-7, with 8 positions matching TRBD1. J lost 4 bases, V lost 2 bases, and 7 bases had no gene match. CDR1 is ENHRY, CDR2 SYGVKD, per germline. CDR3 length equals 15 residues. For the CDR3, the DNA is TGTGCCATCAGTGAGCCCCAGGGGGCCCGATACGAGCAGTACTTC. Translating it yields CAISEPQGARYEQYF.

This clone was picked up a small number of times. The rearrangement joins TRBV5-5 to TRBJ1-5, with D hard to call. Trimming shortened V by 3 bases and J by 5 bases, and 6 bases separated the two germline ends. Germline CDR1 and CDR2: SGHKS and YYEKEE (reference sequence). This CDR3 has 12 amino acids. For the CDR3, the DNA is TGTGCCAGCAGCTCGCAGGATCAGCCCCAGCATTTT. Translated: CASSSQDQPQHF.

V usage is TRBV5-1 and J usage is TRBJ1-4; D remains ambiguous. Trimming took off 4 bases at V and 0 bases at J, with 7 bases between the two ends. Germline V gene data show CDR1 as SGHRS and CDR2 as YFSETQ. The CDR3 is 14 amino acids. CDR3 amino acids: CASSNSSTNEKLFF. Here the CDR3 DNA reads TGCGCCAGCAGCAACAGCTCAACTAATGAAAAACTGTTTTTT.

This chain links TRBV7-2 with TRBJ1-2; 7 bases are shared with TRBD1. The V gene's germline CDR1 is SGHTA and CDR2 FQGNSA. V shed 3 bases, J shed 2 bases, and the junction held 6 bases outside the gene matches. CDR3 size: 15 residues. CDR3 in amino acids: CASSFTGDSNYGYTF. In DNA, the CDR3 is TGTGCCAGCAGCTTCACAGGGGACTCGAACTATGGCTACACCTTC.

The rearrangement links TRBV6-1 to TRBJ2-1; weak D call: TRBD2 (5 bases). The germline V and J ends were trimmed by 8 bases and 8 bases, with 13 bases remaining between them. This CDR3 contains 12 residues. Germline V gene data show CDR1 as MNHNS and CDR2 as SASEGT. Here the CDR3 DNA reads TGTGCCAGCTTCGGAGGACGGGATGAGCAGTTCTTC. As protein: CASFGGRDEQFF.

The chain is built from TRBV19 and TRBJ1-5; no clear D. Germline lookup yields CDR1 LNHDA and CDR2 SQIVND (reference sequence). CDR3 size: 16 residues. V was cut by 7 bases and J by 5 bases, with 21 bases left in between. The CDR3 region has the DNA TGTGCCAGTACCTCAACCCCCCGCGGGATTGATCAGCCCCAGCATTTT. It specifies CASTSTPRGIDQPQHF.

This clone was observed a handful of times. The V gene is TRBV4-3, the J gene TRBJ2-5; TRBD1 matches 10 bases. CDR3 size: 21 residues. V was clipped by 0 bases and J by 4 bases; unmatched bases: 20. Germline V gene data show CDR1 as LGHNA and CDR2 as YSLEER. Here the CDR3 reads CASSQDVRAGQGEGRRETQYF. The CDR3 DNA is TGCGCCAGCAGCCAAGATGTTCGGGCAGGACAGGGGGAGGGTCGGAGAGAGACCCAGTACTTC.

This chain uses TRBV4-3 with TRBJ1-4; TRBD1 aligns across 11 bases. After removal of 3 bases from V and 7 bases from J, the junction contained 4 bases not matched to a gene. CDR1 is LGHNA and CDR2 is YSLEER in the germline V gene. The CDR3 runs to 15 residues. CDR3 in amino acids: CASSQGTGGSEKLFF. The CDR3 nucleotides read TGCGCCAGCAGCCAGGGGACAGGGGGGAGTGAAAAACTGTTTTTT.